The rows below give T cell receptor beta chains drawn from one sample of a study of blood T cell repertoires in COVID-19. Using immunoSEQ multiplex PCR, the repertoire was profiled, and TCRdb retains in-frame clones only, with some absent. The sample lists around 150,000 clones, roughly 90% seen once, with 4.8% in the top ten. The sample consisted of peripheral blood. These receptors were collected from a man younger than 45 with COVID-19, enrolled during active disease. The CDR3 runs from the conserved cysteine through the conserved F or W. Fields, in order: D gene, V gene, J gene, clone size, CDR3 length, CDR3 DNA, CDR3 protein. A D gene is named only where the DNA matches it firmly. A clone size is listed for some rows: how often the clone was seen (once, few, many), or a class if it is expanded.

TRBD1	TRBV6-1	TRBJ1-1	.	17	TGTGCCAGCAGTGAACAAGGAGATTCCAGGGGGTGGACTGAAGCTTTCTTT	CASSEQGDSRGWTEAFF
.	TRBV2	TRBJ1-5	.	14	TGTGCCAGCGGAAGAGAGACAGAGTATCAGCCCCAGCATTTT	CASGRETEYQPQHF
.	TRBV6-5	TRBJ1-2	.	14	TGTGCCAGCAGTTATCGAACAGGGATCTATGGCTACACCTTC	CASSYRTGIYGYTF
TRBD1	TRBV24-1	TRBJ1-3	.	11	TGTGCCACCAGTCCGGGACAGGGCTTTTATTTT	CATSPGQGFYF
.	TRBV4-3	TRBJ1-1	.	15	TGCGCCAGCAGCCAAGAACTTGGTAGTTCCACTGAAGCTTTCTTT	CASSQELGSSTEAFF
TRBD2	TRBV19	TRBJ2-2	few	14	TGTGCCAGTGGTTCGACTAGCGGCACCGGGGAGCTGTTTTTT	CASGSTSGTGELFF
TRBD2	TRBV27	TRBJ2-7	.	15	TGTGCCAGCAGTCGATCCGGGACTAGCGTCTACGAGCAGTACTTC	CASSRSGTSVYEQYF
.	TRBV18	TRBJ1-5	.	14	TGTGCCAGCTCACCTCGATCGGGGGAGCGGCCCCAGCATTTT	CASSPRSGERPQHF
.	TRBV10-3	TRBJ2-7	once	14	TGTGCCATCAGTGAGTCCCGGGGGACGGGAGAGCAGTACTTC	CAISESRGTGEQYF
.	TRBV7-9	TRBJ1-5	.	14	TGTGCCAGCAGCTTATCCGGGGGGAATCAGCCCCAGCATTTT	CASSLSGGNQPQHF
TRBD1	TRBV19	TRBJ2-1	.	14	TGTGCCAGTAATCCGGGACAGGGAAGAAATGAGCAGTTCTTC	CASNPGQGRNEQFF
.	TRBV28	TRBJ2-7	.	16	TGTGCCAGCAGTTTATATCCGGGAGCTAGCCTCGACGAGCAGTACTTC	CASSLYPGASLDEQYF
TRBD1	TRBV2	TRBJ1-5	.	14	TGTGCCAGCAGTGGACAGGGGGTAGATCAGCCCCAGCATTTT	CASSGQGVDQPQHF
.	TRBV5-6	TRBJ1-2	.	16	TGTGCCAGCAGCTCCCCCCGCGGGAGAAGTGACTATGGCTACACCTTC	CASSSPRGRSDYGYTF
.	TRBV5-6	TRBJ1-1	.	14	TGTGCCAGCAGCCTAGACAGAGGTAGGACTGAAGCTTTCTTT	CASSLDRGRTEAFF
TRBD2	TRBV5-6	TRBJ2-7	few	13	TGTGCCAGCGGGGAGGGAGGGATTTACGAGCAGTACTTC	CASGEGGIYEQYF
.	TRBV29-1	TRBJ2-7	.	10	TGCAGCGTTCGACTAGAGCGGCAGTACTTC	CSVRLERQYF
TRBD2	TRBV5-6	TRBJ2-2	.	16	TGTGCCAGCAGCCCACGGGGGACTAGCGGGAGTGGGGAGCTGTTTTTT	CASSPRGTSGSGELFF
.	TRBV5-4	TRBJ2-3	.	12	TGTGCCAGCAGTTATACAGCAAATACGCAGTATTTT	CASSYTANTQYF